This T cell receptor (beta chain) originates from a study of post-analysis software for immune sequencing data. This clonotype has just a few counts. Its antigen is unknown. TCR beta cDNA libraries had unique molecular identifiers. MiXCR was run by TCRdb on the PCR reads, yielding one entry per CDR3 protein. The sample carries hundreds of thousands of distinct CDR3 sequences, 25% to 30% recorded once. CDR3 length: 15 amino acids. V lost 3 bases and J 6 bases, leaving 21 bases between the germline ends. In germline, CDR1 is SQVTM, CDR2 ANQGSEA. Study-wide results and limits: Strong same-batch co-clustering of samples appeared with F measure clustering. Patients had higher frequencies than controls of roughly five TRBV segments, including TRBV5-6, TRBV5-1 and TRBV20-1. Versus controls, multiple sclerosis patients showed significantly lower diversity (normalized Chao1).

Sequencing was done on a sample of blood. The sequence derives from a girl aged 5-17 years with multiple sclerosis. This chain uses TRBV29-1 with TRBJ2-7; the D gene is possibly TRBD2 (6 bases). The DNA of the CDR3 is TGCAGCGTTGATGAGTCGGGGACTGGGGTGGGCGAGCAGTACTTC. It yields the protein CSVDESGTGVGEQYF.